This entry describes one T cell receptor (beta chain). Authors' methods: Amplification of reference gene primers was used by the study to estimate nucleated cell counts. Sequencing used immunoSEQ multiplex PCR; TCRdb keeps in-frame clones, though not all of them. D and trimming were read from the DNA, whereas the V and J calls and clone size are those reported in that table. The table lists some 200,000 clones, 85% to 90% of them singletons. These data originate in a study of blood T cell repertoires in COVID-19. Across the study: COVID-19 samples, acute and convalescent, were from the United States, Italy and Spain. T cells, B-cell-depleted T cells, or PBMCs supplied cDNA or gDNA.

This TCR was recovered from a man aged 80 or over with acute or convalescent COVID-19. Source material: peripheral blood.

Written as DNA, the CDR3 is TGTGCCAGCAGCCGCCGGGGAGGGGGACAGGGAAACATTCAGTACTTC. This codes for CASSRRGGGQGNIQYF. The V and J genes are TRBV28 and TRBJ2-4, with 9 bases that match TRBD1. Per the germline V gene, CDR1 is MDHEN and CDR2 is SYDVKM. The length of the CDR3 is 16 residues. Trimming removed 6 bases from V and 6 bases from J; junction bases left unmatched: 12.